This T cell receptor (beta chain) was recovered during a study of control samples from healthy donors and cancer patients. Clones were sequenced by immunoSEQ multiplex PCR, and TCRdb holds only the in-frame ones, with some missing. The sample includes more than 95,000 clones, roughly nine tenths seen only once; the top ten take around 1.8%. This clone came up a few times. The sample was blood. This TCR was sampled from a young man in good health.

The CDR3 DNA sequence: TGCGCCAGCAGAAGGACAGGGCCGAGTCTCACTGAAGCTTTCTTT. Translation gives CASRRTGPSLTEAFF. The rearrangement joins TRBV5-1 to TRBJ1-1; 8 positions match TRBD1. Germline trimming cut 5 bases from V and 4 bases from J; bases unmatched to any gene: 10. The CDR3 spans 15 residues. The germline gives CDR1 SGHRS, CDR2 YFSETQ.